The rows below give T cell receptor beta chains drawn from one sample of a study of Ad26.COV2.S vaccination and SARS-CoV-2 variants. This table comes from immunoSEQ multiplex PCR, and its TCRdb copy is limited to in-frame clones, with some not included. The table lists around 450,000 clones, roughly nine tenths of them singletons. The material was peripheral blood, obtained in a trial of Ad26.COV2.S vaccine versus placebo. These receptors were collected from a person between 18 and 65 years old who received the Ad26.COV2.S COVID-19 vaccine or a placebo. Both conserved end residues are part of each CDR3. The D gene is left open where the match is weak. The size entry is marked missing in some rows and otherwise reads once, few, many or a size class.

V: TRBV4-3; D: -; J: TRBJ2-7; size: -; DNA: TGCGCCAGCAGCCAAGATCCCACACACGAGCAGTACTTC; CDR3: CASSQDPTHEQYF
V: TRBV28; D: -; J: TRBJ2-5; size: -; DNA: TGTGCCAGCAGTTTGGGTGGGATTGTGGAGACCCAGTACTTC; CDR3: CASSLGGIVETQYF
V: TRBV5-1; D: TRBD2; J: TRBJ2-7; size: -; DNA: TGCGCCAGCTCGCGTGGGGGACTAGCGGGGCCCTTCTCCTACGAGCAGTACTTC; CDR3: CASSRGGLAGPFSYEQYF
V: TRBV4-2; D: -; J: TRBJ2-7; size: -; DNA: TGTGCCAGCAGCGAAGCCGGGGGGCGTGGATTGTACGAGCAGTACTTC; CDR3: CASSEAGGRGLYEQYF
V: TRBV7-9; D: -; J: TRBJ1-4; size: -; DNA: TGTGCCAGCAGCAATGGGTTGGGGTTAGGAGAAAAACTGTTTTTT; CDR3: CASSNGLGLGEKLFF
V: TRBV14; D: -; J: TRBJ1-1; size: -; DNA: TGTGCCAGCAGCCAAAATTGGTTCGACACTGAAGCTTTCTTT; CDR3: CASSQNWFDTEAFF
V: TRBV3-1/TRBV3-2; D: -; J: TRBJ1-3; size: few; DNA: TGTGCCAGCAGCCAAGGGATAGGGAGGGACACCATATATTTT; CDR3: CASSQGIGRDTIYF
V: TRBV5-1; D: TRBD1; J: TRBJ1-1; size: -; DNA: TGCGCCAGCAGCCCGGACAGGGTTTTGACTGAAGCTTTCTTT; CDR3: CASSPDRVLTEAFF
V: TRBV5-1; D: TRBD2; J: TRBJ2-1; size: -; DNA: TGCGCCAGCAGCTTGCGGGAGGGCCGTTACAATGAGCAGTTCTTC; CDR3: CASSLREGRYNEQFF
V: TRBV27; D: TRBD1; J: TRBJ2-7; size: -; DNA: TGTGCCAGCAGCCTGACAGGGGTCTACGAGCAGTACTTC; CDR3: CASSLTGVYEQYF
V: TRBV15; D: -; J: TRBJ2-1; size: -; DNA: TGTGCCACCAGCAGAGAAGTGGCAGCAAATGAGCAGTTCTTC; CDR3: CATSREVAANEQFF
V: TRBV15; D: TRBD1; J: TRBJ1-2; size: -; DNA: TGTGCCACCAGCATGATTGACAGGGAAGGAACCTGGGCCCTGGGCTACACCTTC; CDR3: CATSMIDREGTWALGYTF
V: TRBV18; D: -; J: TRBJ2-5; size: -; DNA: TGTGCCAGCTCTCTCCTACAGGGACTGGGGGAGACCCAGTACTTC; CDR3: CASSLLQGLGETQYF
V: TRBV12-1; D: -; J: TRBJ2-1; size: -; DNA: TGTGCCAGGGTGGGACCATACAATGAGCAGTTCTTC; CDR3: CARVGPYNEQFF
V: TRBV29-1; D: TRBD1; J: TRBJ2-5; size: -; DNA: TGCAGCGGAGGGACAGGGGCGAGGGGTGAGACCCAGTACTTC; CDR3: CSGGTGARGETQYF
V: TRBV7-2; D: TRBD1; J: TRBJ2-7; size: -; DNA: TGTGCCAGCAGCCCAGATCTTTGGACAGGTATCTACGAGCAGTACTTC; CDR3: CASSPDLWTGIYEQYF
V: TRBV6-2/TRBV6-3; D: -; J: TRBJ1-2; size: -; DNA: TGTGCCAGCAGTTACACGAACTCCGTACTTCGCTATGGCTACACCTTC; CDR3: CASSYTNSVLRYGYTF
V: TRBV11-3; D: -; J: TRBJ2-6; size: -; DNA: TGTGCCAGCAGCTTAGCGACAGCGTCTGGGGCCAACGTCCTGACTTTC; CDR3: CASSLATASGANVLTF
V: TRBV15; D: TRBD1; J: TRBJ1-4; size: -; DNA: TGTGCCACCAGCAGAGCGCTCGACAGGGTTGAAAAACTGTTTTTT; CDR3: CATSRALDRVEKLFF
V: TRBV6-5; D: -; J: TRBJ2-2; size: -; DNA: TGTGCCAGCAGTTATTCCCAGGGATCCACCGGGGAGCTGTTTTTT; CDR3: CASSYSQGSTGELFF
V: TRBV4-1; D: -; J: TRBJ2-5; size: -; DNA: TGCGCCAGCAGCCAAGAAGTGAAGGTTTGGGAGACCCAGTACTTC; CDR3: CASSQEVKVWETQYF
V: TRBV10-3; D: -; J: TRBJ1-5; size: -; DNA: TGTGCCATCAGCCAGGGACTTAGCAATCAGCCCCAGCATTTT; CDR3: CAISQGLSNQPQHF
V: TRBV27; D: -; J: TRBJ1-1; size: -; DNA: TGTGCCAGCAGTTTATACATGGCAACGGGAGAAGCTTTCTTT; CDR3: CASSLYMATGEAFF
V: TRBV5-1; D: TRBD2; J: TRBJ2-5; size: -; DNA: TGCGCCAGCAGCTTGCCGACTAGCCACCTTCAAGAGACCCAGTACTTC; CDR3: CASSLPTSHLQETQYF
V: TRBV5-1; D: -; J: TRBJ2-1; size: -; DNA: TGCGCCAGCAGCACTATCTTAGGACCTCTCAATGAGCAGTTCTTC; CDR3: CASSTILGPLNEQFF